These T cell receptor beta chains were read from a single sample in a study of T-cell reconstitution after alpha-beta-depleted transplantation in children. In TCRdb, the PCR reads were re-called with MiXCR into one record per CDR3 protein. The table lists 800,000 to 1,000,000 distinct CDR3 sequences, roughly 29% of them singletons. The specimen comprised PBMCs, mostly from graft donor cells, sampled 360 days after TCRalphabeta/CD19-depleted stem cell transplant. All receptors come from a boy under two years old who had a stem cell transplant for SCID, so the T cells may come from the graft donor. Both conserved end residues are part of each CDR3. A clone size is listed for some rows: how often the clone was seen (once, few, many), or a class if it is expanded.

cdr3_aa	j_call	clone_size	v_call
CASRQQGRGPQHF	TRBJ1-5	few	TRBV6-1
CASSILGQEFF	TRBJ2-1	many	TRBV6-2/TRBV6-3
CATSSTDTQYF	TRBJ2-3	many	TRBV15
CSAGDPPWDEQFF	TRBJ2-1	.	TRBV20-1
CATSASGTPSYNEQFF	TRBJ2-1	.	TRBV24-1
CASSRQGRGWNSGANVLTF	TRBJ2-6	.	TRBV11-2
CASSWGLHNEQFF	TRBJ2-1	.	TRBV5-4
CASSLSRGTYSNQPQHF	TRBJ1-5	.	TRBV12-3/TRBV12-4
CASTPGGYYGYTF	TRBJ1-2	once	TRBV7-9
CASSPVQWNNEQFF	TRBJ2-1	.	TRBV18
CSALSGTGHTDTQYF	TRBJ2-3	many	TRBV20-1
CASSEGALAGAGYNEQFF	TRBJ2-1	.	TRBV2
CASSLTQAGNTGELFF	TRBJ2-2	.	TRBV7-3
CASNSSPSPAPTDTQYF	TRBJ2-3	few	TRBV28
CASSLGVPSYEQYF	TRBJ2-7	few	TRBV7-9
CASSRHAGGANTGELFF	TRBJ2-2	few	TRBV18
CASSQGIGMNEQFF	TRBJ2-1	few	TRBV4-2
CATGTSQVNTEAFF	TRBJ1-1	.	TRBV15
CASRSDGAYMGPQHF	TRBJ1-5	.	TRBV7-8
CAWSVTPRQGKQYF	TRBJ2-7	.	TRBV30
CASSLDPSSAGELFF	TRBJ2-2	few	TRBV5-1
CASSRGGPLPYEQYF	TRBJ2-7	.	TRBV5-6
CASSKTGLNEKLFF	TRBJ1-4	few	TRBV12-3/TRBV12-4